This section outlines one TCR beta chain sequence together with its context. This sample is part of a study of blood T cell repertoires in COVID-19. Sequencing used immunoSEQ multiplex PCR; TCRdb keeps in-frame clones, though not all of them. The sample records a few hundred thousand clones, roughly 90% being singletons. Clinical history reported by participants formed the basis on which cohorts were assigned. Germline CDR1 and CDR2: SNHLY and FYNNEI. V shed 2 bases, J shed 4 bases, and the junction held 2 bases outside the gene matches. The CDR3 extends over 14 amino acids. This sequence was found in a woman between 25 and 40 years old who had recovered from COVID-19. The rearrangement uses TRBV2 and TRBJ1-5; 7 bases agree with TRBD1. Source material: PBMCs or T cells enriched from blood (not recorded which). The chain's CDR3 is CASSESTGNQPQHF. CDR3 bases: TGTGCCAGCAGTGAATCGACAGGGAATCAGCCCCAGCATTTT.